Presented here are 3 T cell receptor beta chains from one specimen sequenced in a study of CD8 T cells in Susac syndrome (dated by TCRdb to about 2019). The method behind the library was the immunoSEQ multiplex PCR assay. RNA was extracted using the RNeasy kit, and roughly 0.5 to 1 ug of the RNA was reverse transcribed with random hexamers. TCRdb applied fastp at Q25 and MiXCR to the public reads, then kept only in-frame beta chains. Records with the same CDR3 protein are collapsed into one entry carrying the most frequent genes and DNA. A total of roughly 150,000 distinct CDR3 sequences appear in this sample, nearly 97% of them only once. The ten largest clones take up approximately 0.15% of the sample. The sample consisted of CD8+ T cells from PBMCs. The receptors derive from a human donor with multiple sclerosis.

This clonotype came up once. The chain is built from TRBV30 and TRBJ2-2; D perhaps matches TRBD1 (5 bases). The CDR3 consists of 12 residues. V lost 1 base, J lost 7 bases, and 7 bases lay in between. Germline V lookup: CDR1 GTSNPN, CDR2 SVGIG (reference sequence). The CDR3 coding sequence is TGTGCCTGGAGTGAGGGGATCGGGGAGCTGTTTTTT. It encodes CAWSEGIGELFF. The whole variable domain, filled in from reference TRBV30 and TRBJ2-2, reads SQTIHQWPATLVQPVGSPLSLECTVEGTSNPNLYWYRQAAGRGLQLLFYSVGIGQISSEVPQNLSASRPQDRQFILSSKKLLLSDSGFYLCAWSEGIGELFFGEGSRLTVL.

The CDR3 region is CASSGGDSHNEQFF. Written as DNA, the CDR3 is TGCGCCAGCAGCGGAGGGGACAGCCACAATGAGCAGTTCTTC. V and J are TRBV5-1 and TRBJ2-1; possibly TRBD1 for D (7 bases). Trimming removed 4 bases from V and 5 bases from J, with 13 bases in between. In germline, CDR1 is SGHRS, CDR2 YFSETQ. This CDR3 contains 14 residues.

The chain joins TRBV7-9 to TRBJ1-5; D gene uncertain. The CDR3 runs 16 residues. The germline gives CDR1 SEHNR, CDR2 FQNEAQ (reference sequence). Deletions cut 5 bases from V and 2 bases from J, with 16 bases between. The CDR3: CASSPPGQRGNQPQHF. DNA for the CDR3: TGTGCCAGCAGCCCACCCGGGCAGAGGGGCAATCAGCCCCAGCATTTT.